This T cell receptor (beta chain) was recovered during a study of blood T cell repertoires in COVID-19. From germline, CDR1 is MNHEY and CDR2 SVGEGT. The V and J ends lost 6 bases and 4 bases, in that order; junction bases with no gene match: 18. CDR3 length equals 19 residues. Enrollment of patients from Seattle took place during active infection, with longitudinal follow-up. TCRdb's copy holds only in-frame clones and misses some; the assay was immunoSEQ multiplex PCR. This sample has hundreds of thousands of clones; about 91% occur once, and the top ten carry roughly 6%. The chain joins TRBV6-2 or TRBV6-3 to TRBJ1-6; TRBD1 matches at 7 bases. The specimen was peripheral blood. This clonotype was sampled from a woman aged 25 to 39 with COVID-19, enrolled during active disease. CDR3: CASSRTYWDSSPYNSPLHF. CDR3 in DNA: TGTGCCAGCAGCCGGACGTATTGGGACAGCAGTCCTTATAATTCACCCCTCCACTTT.